This TCR beta chain was sequenced for a study of T cell responses to AZD1222 COVID-19 vaccine. General study findings and limits: The donor cohort was predominantly white British with a female majority, and clonal diversity may have been underestimated.

Trimming took 5 bases from V and 7 from J, leaving 18 bases between them. The CDR3 runs to 15 residues. CDR1 MNHEY and CDR2 SVGAGI come from the germline V gene. Repertoires were generated with immunoSEQ multiplex PCR, while TCRdb's copy carries only in-frame clones and drops some. Here the sample spans 140,000 to 150,000 clones, just under 95% being singletons. A remark on this clone: Its antigen is undetermined.

Specimen: peripheral blood, collected on day 0 of AZD1222 vaccination. The rearrangement links TRBV6-5 to TRBJ1-5, with D tentatively TRBD1 (6 bases). The source of this sequence is an adult in good health. CDR3: CASSLKQGLRQPQHF. CDR3 bases: TGTGCCAGCAGTCTCAAACAGGGTCTCAGGCAGCCCCAGCATTTT.